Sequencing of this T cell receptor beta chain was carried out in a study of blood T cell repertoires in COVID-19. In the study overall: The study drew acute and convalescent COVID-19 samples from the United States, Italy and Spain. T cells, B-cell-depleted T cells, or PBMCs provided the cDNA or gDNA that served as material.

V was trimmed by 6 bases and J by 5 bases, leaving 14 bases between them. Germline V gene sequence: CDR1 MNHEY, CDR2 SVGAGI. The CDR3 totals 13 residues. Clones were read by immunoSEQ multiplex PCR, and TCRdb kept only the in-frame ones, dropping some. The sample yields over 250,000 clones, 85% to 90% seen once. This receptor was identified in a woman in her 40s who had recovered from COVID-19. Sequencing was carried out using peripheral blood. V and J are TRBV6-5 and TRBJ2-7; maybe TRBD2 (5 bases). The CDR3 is CASSTTRFHEQYF. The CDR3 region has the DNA TGTGCCAGCAGCACCACTAGGTTCCACGAGCAGTACTTC.